Below, one T cell receptor beta chain is given with its context. What this receptor recognizes is not known. No much larger clone exists at a distance of one base, and base qualities are not known. The data were obtained in a study of blood T cell repertoires in COVID-19 (dated by TCRdb to between 2020 and 2021). Looking at the study overall: Samples from collaborators originated in the United States, Italy and Spain and spanned both the acute and convalescent phases of COVID-19. The prospective study material was composed of cDNA or gDNA derived from T cells, B-cell-depleted T cells, or PBMCs. Deeply sampled blood TCRbeta repertoires from subjects exposed to, actively infected with, or recovered from COVID-19 were included in the dataset. The repertoires were released in a freely available public database intended as a resource for research on the immune response to SARS-CoV-2. The samples were drawn from the first 160 participants of the ongoing ImmuneRACE study and from some 1,300 subjects provided by 6 global collaborators. The sample metadata nearly always contained a de-identified subject ID, COVID-19 status, age in years and sex. Where available, HLA class I and class II types were taken from metadata supplied by the sample provider and were not determined by assay-based typing.

What the work shows at the level of the full study, not this receptor alone: The quantity of clinical and demographic metadata differed by source and by participant and was supplied without curation.

The immunoSEQ Assay, a bias-controlled multiplex PCR, was used to amplify TCRbeta CDR3 regions from genomic DNA. Under the source paper's analysis protocol: The number of nucleated cells in each sample was estimated from the amplification of reference gene primers within the assay. To quantify the absolute abundance of each unique TCRbeta CDR3 rearrangement, sequence reads were collapsed and filtered. For each sample, productive Simpson clonality was calculated as the square root of Simpson's diversity index across productive rearrangements. TCRdb took this table from immuneACCESS and kept in-frame rearrangements with V and J called. Such tables lack part of the clones; where checked against another copy, unresolved V genes explain under half of the gap, and the rest is unexplained. V and J calls and clone size are given by that table; D and trimming were obtained from the DNA. This sample is represented by about 260,000 clones; 80% to 90% of them were singletons. Of the sample, around 3% falls within the top ten clones.

Enrolling through a virtual design, the prospective study's participants ranged in age from roughly 18 to 95 years and lived across 20 to 30 United States geographic areas. In the prospective study, cohorts were assigned on the basis of participant-reported clinical history obtained from a screening survey and a study questionnaire. A participant counted as exposed if, within 2 weeks of entering the study, that participant had been in contact with someone who had a PCR-confirmed or clinician-diagnosed COVID-19 case. In the prospective study, mobile phlebotomists collected whole blood, serum and a nasopharyngeal or oropharyngeal swab from each participant. Additional blood draws and questionnaires over an approximately two-month period could optionally be provided by prospective study participants. Blood samples from the prospective study were shipped frozen or at room temperature prior to DNA extraction.

The CDR3 numbers 13 residues from cysteine through phenylalanine. Here the CDR3 DNA is all that survives: 39 bases in frame from base 1. V gives up 4 bases and J gives up 0 bases, and the segment between their germline ends measures 7 bases. From the germline V gene, CDR1 is SQVTM and CDR2 is ANQGSEA. The sequence joins TRBV29-1 to TRBJ1-3, with the D gene not clear enough to name. Material for sequencing was PBMCs or T cells enriched from blood (not recorded which). This TCR derives from a woman aged 40 to 50 who had been exposed to COVID-19. The CDR3 has the sequence CSVVAYSGNTIYF. The base sequence is TGCAGCGTTGTTGCCTACTCTGGAAACACCATATATTTT. The full variable domain, with segments outside the CDR3 supplied by the reference TRBV29-1 and TRBJ1-3 proteins, appears as SAVISQKPSRDICQRGTSLTIQCQVDSQVTMMFWYRQQPGQSLTLIATANQGSEATYESGFVIDKFPISRPNLTFSTLTVSNMSPEDSSIYLCSVVAYSGNTIYFGEGSWLTVV.